The clone carrying this TCR beta chain showed up just once. In the study's own analysis: By means of reference gene primer amplification, nucleated cell counts were estimated. Sequencing was performed with immunoSEQ multiplex PCR; in TCRdb, only in-frame clones are kept and a portion is missing. From that table come the V and J calls and clone size; the DNA was used to work out D and trimming. The table shows approximately 350,000 clones, with 88% occurring only once. This sample was included in a study of blood T cell repertoires in COVID-19. The germline CDR1 and CDR2 sequences are SGHNT and YENEEA. V lost 7 bases and J lost 1, with 11 bases in between. This CDR3 is built from 14 residues.

Sequenced material: peripheral blood. V and J are TRBV11-3 and TRBJ2-1, with D possibly matching TRBD2 (6 bases). This clonotype was sampled from a woman aged 65 to 85 with COVID-19, enrolled during active disease. This CDR3 reads CASTSGTSYNEQFF. Written as DNA, the CDR3 is TGTGCCAGCACCTCTGGGACTTCCTACAATGAGCAGTTCTTC.